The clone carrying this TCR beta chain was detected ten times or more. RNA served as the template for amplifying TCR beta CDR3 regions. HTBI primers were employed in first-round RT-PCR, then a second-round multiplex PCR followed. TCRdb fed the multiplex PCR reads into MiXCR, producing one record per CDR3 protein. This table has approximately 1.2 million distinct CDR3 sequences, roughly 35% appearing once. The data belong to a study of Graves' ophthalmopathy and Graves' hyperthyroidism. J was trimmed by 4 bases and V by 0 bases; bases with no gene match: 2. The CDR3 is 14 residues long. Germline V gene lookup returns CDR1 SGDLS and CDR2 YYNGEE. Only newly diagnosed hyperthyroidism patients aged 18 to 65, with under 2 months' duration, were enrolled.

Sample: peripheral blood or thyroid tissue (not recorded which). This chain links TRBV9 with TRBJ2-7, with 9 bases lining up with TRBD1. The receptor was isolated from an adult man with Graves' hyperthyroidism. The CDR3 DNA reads TGTGCCAGCAGCGTAGGGGACAGGGCATACGAGCAGTACTTC. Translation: CASSVGDRAYEQYF. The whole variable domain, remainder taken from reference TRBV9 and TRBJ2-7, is DSGVTQTPKHLITATGQRVTLRCSPRSGDLSVYWYQQSLDQGLQFLIQYYNGEERAKGNILERFSAQQFPDLHSELNLSSLELGDSALYFCASSVGDRAYEQYFGPGTRLTVT.